This entry concerns a single T cell receptor (beta chain). The antigen it binds to is not known. Within one base of it there is no much larger clone, and no base qualities were kept. Measured from the cysteine to the phenylalanine, the CDR3 is 16 residues long. CDR3 DNA is the only sequence kept; it has 48 bases, read in frame from the first base. V was cut back by 4 bases and J by 0 bases, leaving a gap of 16 bases between them. Explained via the paper, the treatment or condition label denotes: in vitro stimulation with specific CMV peptide epitopes to enrich CMV-specific T cells. These data come from a study of T cell repertoires in cytomegalovirus infection (dated by TCRdb to 2018 to 2020). Background for the entire study: Alongside well-studied HLA-B-restricted epitopes, the peptide stimulations were aimed at recently identified HLA-C-restricted CMV epitopes, whose presentation resists viral immunomodulation. The HLA type of each donor mattered for the analysis, because public TCR beta signatures pointed to carriage of CMV infection along with the matching HLA type. General conclusions and limits of the study: In both this cohort and an independent roughly 360-donor cohort, the cumulative frequency of public TCR beta family members distinguished carriers of CMV infection plus the relevant HLA type. The ex vivo response was dominated by HLA-C-restricted CMV-specific TCR beta clonotypes, which also provided the single most frequent clonotype in two of eight donors.

The sample was run on an Illumina HiSeq 1500. The public reads were reanalyzed by TCRdb: fastp trimming at Q25, MiXCR alignment, in-frame beta chains only. Merged by CDR3 protein, the rows form single entries marked with the most common genes and DNA. Across this sample there are roughly 730,000 distinct CDR3 sequences, with around 30% seen only once. The ten largest account for approximately 18% of the sample. The chain employs TRBV12-3 or TRBV12-4 and TRBJ2-7; the D segment may tentatively be TRBD1 or TRBD2, each giving 7 matched bases. The sequencing used cultured PBMCs, collected from culture after CMV antigen stimulation. The source of this sequence is a human donor in good health (CMV status not recorded). Some clones in this sample may be carry-over from other donors' samples. The CDR3 amino acid sequence is: CASSSRGGRHSYEQYF. The DNA sequence is as follows: TGTGCCAGCAGTTCCAGGGGGGGCAGACACTCCTACGAGCAGTACTTC.